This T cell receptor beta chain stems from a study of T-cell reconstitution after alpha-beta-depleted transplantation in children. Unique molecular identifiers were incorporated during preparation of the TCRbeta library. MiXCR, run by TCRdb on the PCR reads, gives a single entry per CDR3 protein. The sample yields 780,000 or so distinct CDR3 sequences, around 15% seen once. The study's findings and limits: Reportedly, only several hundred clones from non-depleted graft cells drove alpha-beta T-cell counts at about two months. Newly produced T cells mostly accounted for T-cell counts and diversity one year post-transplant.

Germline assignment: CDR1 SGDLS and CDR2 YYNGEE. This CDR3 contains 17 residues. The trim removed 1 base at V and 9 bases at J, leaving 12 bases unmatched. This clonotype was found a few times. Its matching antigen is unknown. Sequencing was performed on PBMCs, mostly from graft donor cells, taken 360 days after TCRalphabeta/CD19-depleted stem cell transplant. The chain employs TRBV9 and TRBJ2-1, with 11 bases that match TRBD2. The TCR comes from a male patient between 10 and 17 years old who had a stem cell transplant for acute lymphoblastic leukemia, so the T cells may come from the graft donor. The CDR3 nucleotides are TGTGCCAGCAGCGTACGGTGGGTAGCGGGAGGGAGGGGTGAGCAGTTCTTC. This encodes CASSVRWVAGGRGEQFF.